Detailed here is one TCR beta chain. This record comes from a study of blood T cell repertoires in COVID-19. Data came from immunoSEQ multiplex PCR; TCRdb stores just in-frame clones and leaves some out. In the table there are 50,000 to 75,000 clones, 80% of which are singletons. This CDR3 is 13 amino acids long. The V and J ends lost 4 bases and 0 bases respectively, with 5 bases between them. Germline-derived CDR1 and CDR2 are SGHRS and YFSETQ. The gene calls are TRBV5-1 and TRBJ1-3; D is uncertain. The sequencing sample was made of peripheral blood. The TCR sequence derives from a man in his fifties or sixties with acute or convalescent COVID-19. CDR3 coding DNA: TGCGCCAGCAGCCCCCTCTCTGGAAACACCATATATTTT. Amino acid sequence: CASSPLSGNTIYF.